These 4 T cell receptor beta chains originate from one sample sequenced in a study of cytomegalovirus exposure and HLA in healthy donors. The primer mix had 60 Vbeta and 13 Jbeta primers. Using immunoSEQ multiplex PCR, the repertoire was profiled, and TCRdb retains in-frame clones only, with some absent. The sample features 35,000 to 45,000 clones, with about 6% in its top ten. Sequences were obtained from PBMCs. The origin of the receptors is a human donor in good health.

The rearrangement uses TRBV5-1 and TRBJ1-4; tentative D call: TRBD1 (5 bases). This CDR3 has 14 residues. Germline CDR1 is SGHRS and CDR2 is YFSETQ. Trimming removed 4 bases from V and 0 bases from J, with 7 bases in between. The CDR3 nucleotides are TGCGCCAGCAGCCCGACAGCAACTAATGAAAAACTGTTTTTT. This codes for CASSPTATNEKLFF.

The chain is built from TRBV28 and TRBJ1-6; D might be TRBD1 (5 bases). Germline V lookup: CDR1 MDHEN, CDR2 SYDVKM. Trimming took 10 bases from V and 9 from J, leaving 16 bases between them. The CDR3 consists of 13 residues. The CDR3 DNA reads TGTGCCATCGCAGGGCTGCCGGCTTCACCCCTCCACTTT. Amino acid sequence: CAIAGLPASPLHF. The full variable domain, rest sourced from reference TRBV28 and TRBJ1-6, is DVKVTQSSRYLVKRTGEKVFLECVQDMDHENMFWYRQDPGLGLRLIYFSYDVKMKEKGDIPEGYSVSREKKERFSLILESASTNQTSMYLCAIAGLPASPLHFGNGTRLTVT.

J is TRBJ2-7 and V is TRBV7-9; maybe TRBD2 (5 bases). The CDR3 runs to 12 residues. In germline, CDR1 is SEHNR, CDR2 FQNEAQ (reference sequence). V was clipped by 3 bases and J by 4 bases, with 7 bases between them. The CDR3 sequence: CASSLTGYEQYF. CDR3 DNA sequence: TGTGCCAGCAGCTTGACGGGGTACGAGCAGTACTTC.

The chain has TRBV4-1 and TRBJ2-7; TRBD2 is a possible D gene (7 bases). The germline V gene encodes CDR1 MGHRA and CDR2 YSYEKL. CDR3 length: 16 residues. Trimming took 2 bases from V and 1 from J, leaving 15 bases between them. The CDR3 DNA sequence: TGCGCCAGCAGCCAACGGGGCGGGGGCCTTTCCTACGAGCAGTACTTC. This codes for CASSQRGGGLSYEQYF.